The present T cell receptor (beta chain) was sequenced within a study of cytomegalovirus exposure and HLA in healthy donors (TCRdb year 2017). Looking at the study overall: An earlier analysis of roughly 570 of the donors reported roughly 300 Gb of sequence data and around 110 million unique TCR beta sequences obtained from about 200 million T cells. A later genetic analysis took genome-wide SNP genotypes for about 55% of the roughly 670 donors and used that subset as a discovery cohort. Both class I and class II loci were covered by HLA typing, at four-digit resolution. The study aimed to test whether signatures of past pathogen exposure could be identified by cataloging public T cell receptors. To decide whether each TCR beta V gene segment behaved as functional or pseudogenic, an earlier analysis of approximately 600 of the donors relied on high-throughput TCR beta sequencing. Across about 380 genotyped donors of the cohort, an average of approximately 240,000 unique TCR beta nucleotide sequences per donor were sequenced, and roughly 18% of those sequences were non-productive. Because of strong linkage in the cohort, roughly five DR-DQ haplotypes were treated as single units for association and clustering. Along with the roughly 670-subject first cohort, a separate validation cohort of roughly 110 different subjects was used. Donor age, sex, ethnicity and CMV serostatus were collected together with the repertoire data. A later analysis re-examined previously published TCR beta repertoires from more than 650 donors and added high-resolution HLA genotyping to investigate patterns of TCR occurrence. The number of donors typed differed by locus, with about 629-630 for A, B, C, DRB1 and DQB1, over 500 for DQA1, 600 to 610 for DPA1, and around 430 for DPB1. High-throughput TCR immunosequencing, statistical association of individual TCRs with disease status, and machine learning were combined to predict cytomegalovirus infection status. Approximately 300 gigabases of sequencing data and approximately 91 million unique TCR sequences made up an early release that covered fewer than 650 HLA-typed donors. The later analysis used no new phenotypic data to find candidate immune exposures, relying instead on TCR beta sequences and their occurrence across donors. The genetic ancestry cluster associated with self-reported Caucasian donors included about 81% of the roughly 380 genotyped donors. All discovery cohort repertoires had been generated using a single sequencing platform. Using immunosequencing, the study profiled T cell repertoires from around 670 subjects and related those repertoires to cytomegalovirus serostatus. Findings and caveats that apply to the study as a whole: The classifier was reported to diagnose cytomegalovirus status with high specificity and sensitivity in both the original and validation cohorts. In an earlier analysis of more than 450 of the donors, most TCR beta V segments were observed in productive rearrangements about 87% or about 30% of the time, broadly matching IMGT annotations. According to a later analysis, parvovirus B19, influenza, CMV and Epstein-Barr virus appeared linked to several top co-occurrence clusters. Immune exposure information for the cohort was limited to CMV serostatus. Some 16 rarely observed V segments, including chromosome 9 orphons, were excluded from the earlier analysis of about 600 of the donors because counts were too low. According to the authors, the approach could potentially be generalized to other disease states and immunological phenotypes. In a later analysis, some 18,000 TCR beta sequences were associated with specific HLA alleles at a false discovery rate of 0.05. Because the 87-base-pair reads could not distinguish some IMGT-functional V segments, including TRBV6-2 and TRBV6-3, those segments were excluded. The sequencing pipeline was judged likely to have produced a cluster of highly shared sequence variants as a technical artifact. Sequencing depth was assumed to be roughly uniform across donors in the presence/absence analyses, though that assumption may not hold. Assigning TCR associations to individual alleles was difficult when HLA alleles, especially DR and DQ, strongly co-occurred. The study listed 150 to 200 TCR beta chains as associated with cytomegalovirus. Compared with equally common non-associated chains, HLA-associated TCR beta chains in a later analysis were more clonally expanded and had lower generation probabilities. Because HLA typing was unavailable for some donors at each locus, only the typed subset was used in association tests. Correlated functional status among segregating V segments might be attributable to linkage disequilibrium, but an unknown experimental factor could not be ruled out. This cohort had only TCR beta chains sequenced, and the lack of alpha or paired-chain data limited which features could be detected. Most TCR sequences were seen in very few donors, while some public TCRs were found in many individuals. According to a later analysis, TCR association rates differed among HLA loci, with DRB1 alleles showing the most associated TCRs and HLA-C alleles showing the fewest. In a later genetic analysis, fewer N-insertions in productive TCRs were reported among donors in an Asian-associated ancestry cluster than the roughly 700-donor mean. According to a later analysis, most CMV-associated TCR beta chains appeared to be HLA-restricted, and the HLA associations seemed to be driven largely by CMV exposure. A further reported finding was that TCR beta sequences accurately predicted the HLA-A and HLA-B alleles for most subjects in the first cohort. Three of the identified cytomegalovirus-associated TCR beta chains were confirmed in vitro to be specific for cytomegalovirus antigens. An association between a missense DCLRE1C variant and V-gene and J-gene trimming of TCR beta chains was found in a later genetic analysis and replicated in an independent cohort.

In regard to this clone: The specificity of this receptor is unknown. The sample holds no much larger clone one base away, and base qualities are not on file.

The CDR3 numbers 14 residues from cysteine through phenylalanine. Only the CDR3 DNA stays, 42 bases, in frame from base 1. The V end loses 2 bases and the J end loses 2 bases, and a stretch of 9 bases separates them. As encoded in the germline V gene, CDR1 is KGHSH while CDR2 is LQKENI. Receptor libraries were prepared by the immunoSEQ multiplex PCR assay. For the multiplex PCR, a mixture combining 60 forward primers for TCR Vbeta segments and 13 reverse primers for TCR Jbeta segments was used. Amplification of the CDR3 region of rearranged TCR beta genes was performed with a multiplex PCR assay on genomic DNA. The amplified TCR beta libraries were sequenced on the Illumina HiSeq System as 87-base-pair reads. In the source study's methods: In a later analysis, 80 million or so unique TCR beta chains were counted across the approximately 620 repertoires, and roughly 10 million of these chains were shared by at least two donors. Raw reads were error-corrected and collapsed into unique sequences by a nearest-neighbor algorithm in which closely related sequences were merged to remove PCR and sequencing errors. Alignment of CDR3 sequences to IMGT reference sequences was used to assign V, D and J gene segments. For a sequence to be retained, a match of at least six nucleotides to both a V gene segment and a J gene segment was required. Rearrangements were classified as productive when the CDR3 lacked stop codons and remained in frame with V and J, and all other rearrangements were classified as non-productive. Following IMGT convention, CDR3 was defined as the stretch from the second conserved V-encoded cysteine up to the conserved J-encoded phenylalanine. Sequences without an unambiguous match to a single V gene segment were excluded from the earlier analysis of 500 to 700 of the donors. An earlier analysis of around 600 of the donors classified V segments as functional when productive rearrangements were above 56.7% and as segregating when the standard deviation between donors was above 5%. To diagnose cytomegalovirus status from the catalog of TCR beta chain sequences, a statistical classification framework was built. V and J gene assignment, in a later analysis, came from comparing TCR nucleotide sequences with IMGT/GENE-DB human TR gene sequences. Using the TCRdist pipeline, a later analysis assigned CDR3 sequences along with most-parsimonious VDJ recombination scenarios. A later analysis defined each TCR beta chain by its CDR3 amino acid sequence plus V-gene family, and excluded reads lacking a unique V-gene family. In a later analysis, 450 to 600 highly shared, low-generation-probability nucleotide sequences were removed to address suspected cross-contamination and a sequencing artifact. A later analysis calculated a clonal expansion index for each public chain from normalized within-repertoire ranks of inferred template counts. In a later analysis, generation probabilities were computed with a VDJ recombination model fitted to out-of-frame rearrangements, and the resulting probabilities were checked against IGoR. In a later analysis, hypergeometric tests were used to score TCR-TCR, TCR-HLA and TCR-CMV co-occurrence, with a repertoire-size bias correction applied to TCR pairs. False discovery rates were estimated in a later analysis by permuting HLA or CMV assignments 20 times. In a later analysis, co-occurring TCRs were grouped using DBSCAN, with TCRdist sequence similarity added in when clustering inside HLA-allele-positive subsets. Repertoires with fewer than 30,000 or more than 120,000 public chains, plus five repertoires with anomalous nucleotide sharing, were excluded from co-occurrence clustering. TCRdb carries this immuneACCESS record with in-frame sequences only. Its versions omit some clonotypes, under half of them owing to an unresolved V gene in the studies checked, with the rest unexplained. V, J and clone size are those of that table, while D and trimming were read from the DNA. In all, the sample holds 210,000 or so clones, and more than 70% of those were seen once. In total, the top ten clones hold around 1.4% of the sample.

The cohort comprised several hundred healthy bone marrow donors. All cohort members were sampled while nominally healthy, although unrecorded immune exposures were likely present. CMV serostatus was recorded as positive for almost 300 and negative for about half of the roughly 700 cohort members, whereas no CMV serostatus was recorded for the donor in question. Every donor gave a peripheral blood sample, and the peripheral blood mononuclear cells from that sample were used for TCR beta sequencing. Genomic DNA was extracted from the blood cell samples with the Qiagen DNeasy Blood Extraction Kit. This receptor was obtained from a human donor in good health. The chain is encoded by TRBV18 joined to TRBJ2-5; TRBD2 could be the D gene, as 6 bases match. The source material was PBMCs. The CDR3 has the sequence CASSPRGGQETQYF. The nucleotides read TGTGCCAGCTCACCAAGGGGAGGACAAGAGACCCAGTACTTC.